The entry that follows covers one T cell receptor beta chain sequence. The antigen is not known. This specimen comes from a study of TIL therapy for anti-PD-1-resistant metastatic lung cancer. Study at large: Most patients had lung adenocarcinoma. Study results and limitations: Treatment-naive, never-smoker and oncogene-addicted patients were overrepresented in this highly selected cohort.

The libraries were made with immunoSEQ v3. Each library reached roughly 2 million read pairs, or about 5-6 million at deep level. Method: immunoSEQ multiplex PCR; TCRdb's copy keeps in-frame clones and lacks some. The data show roughly 54,000 clones, roughly 84% seen once. The time point is: pre-treatment sample, taken before nivolumab and TIL therapy. Adults with stage 4 NSCLC were enrolled in a phase I trial. The clonotype was recovered from a person aged 25 to 80 with non-small cell lung cancer. Source: blood, taken at baseline.

CDR3 in amino acids: CASSQSLSASGKIQETQYF. Written as DNA, the CDR3 is TGTGCCAGCAGCCAAAGCCTCTCCGCCAGCGGTAAAATCCAAGAGACCCAGTACTTC. The V call is TRBV4-2, the J call TRBJ2-5, with a possible D match to TRBD2 (5 bases). Germline values: CDR1 LGHNA, CDR2 YNFKEQ. The CDR3 extends over 19 amino acids. Trimming took off 2 bases at V and 1 base at J, with 23 bases between the two ends.